The entry that follows covers one T cell receptor (beta chain) sequence. Its antigen is currently unknown. The data belong to a study of siplizumab effects on memory and regulatory T cells. The study's findings and limits: No functional test confirmed suppression by proliferating siplizumab-culture Tregs. Unstimulated subsets captured only a minor fraction of alloreactive clones. Mappable alloreactive CD4+ clones were on average 68.8% Treg-derived with siplizumab, roughly 28% in controls.

CDR3 size: 14 residues. V lost 5 bases and J lost 4; bases outside the gene matches: 6. Germline V gives CDR1 LNHDA, CDR2 SQIVND (reference sequence). Per-sample assaying covered 95,000 to 100,000 TCR templates. Only in-frame clones appear in the TCRdb table, and some are missing; sequencing was by immunoSEQ multiplex PCR. The sample has tens of thousands of clones; just over 95% are singletons. The genes are TRBV19 and TRBJ2-3, with TRBD2 identical over 7 bases. The sequencing input was naive CD8+ T cells sorted from blood. This clonotype was obtained from a human donor in good health. CDR3 sequence reads: CASSLPREADTQYF. CDR3 sequence (DNA): TGTGCCAGTAGTCTCCCCCGGGAGGCAGATACGCAGTATTTT.